A selection of T cell receptor beta chains follows, all from one sample in a study of tumor and adjacent non-tumor tissue in lung cancer. TCRdb recomputed calls from the multiplex PCR reads with MiXCR, one row per CDR3 protein. The sample includes around 50,000 distinct CDR3 sequences, roughly 60% of them seen just once. Sequenced: distant non-tumor lung tissue. Receptors originate from a woman between 70 and 85 years old with non-small cell lung cancer. The CDR3 runs from the conserved cysteine through the conserved F or W. The D gene is left open where the match is weak. Some rows have no size entry. The others give once, few or many, or a class for an expanded clone.

V gene,J gene,clone size,D gene,CDR3 protein,CDR3 DNA
TRBV10-3,TRBJ1-1,NA,NA,CAINEHGVKDTEAFF,TGTGCCATCAATGAGCACGGAGTAAAGGACACTGAAGCTTTCTTT
TRBV7-9,TRBJ2-1,NA,TRBD2,CASSLAAGDSEVF,TGTGCCAGCAGCTTAGCGGCGGGAGACAGCGAAGTCTTC
TRBV4-1,TRBJ1-1,NA,NA,CASSHRTVNNEAFF,TGCGCCAGCAGCCACCGGACAGTGAACAATGAAGCATTCTTT
TRBV6-5,TRBJ1-4,NA,NA,CAGSYRGRDEKLFF,TGTGCCGGCAGTTACCGGGGTAGGGATGAAAAACTGTTTTTT
TRBV10-3,TRBJ2-7,NA,TRBD2,CVINEGTSGSYEQYF,TGTGTCATCAATGAGGGGACTAGCGGTTCCTACGAGCAGTACTTT
TRBV14,TRBJ2-4,NA,NA,CASSLLGVQNIQYF,TGTGCCAGCAGCCTACTGGGAGTACAAAACATTCAGTACTTC
TRBV29-1,TRBJ1-2,NA,TRBD1,CSARPTGDGYGYTF,TGCAGCGCAAGGCCTACAGGGGACGGCTATGGCTACACCTTC
TRBV5-8,TRBJ1-1,NA,NA,CASSPTRTTVNTEAFF,TGTGCCAGCAGCCCAACCCGCACCACGGTGAACACTGAAGCTTTCTTT
TRBV6-5,TRBJ2-1,NA,TRBD2,CASSQYHPGGLAGVVGDNEQFF,TGTGCCAGTAGTCAATATCATCCCGGGGGACTAGCGGGAGTAGTAGGCGATAATGAGCAGTTCTTC
TRBV11-1,TRBJ2-1,NA,NA,CASSHIDKGEQLF,TGTGCCAGCAGCCATATCGACAAGGGGGAGCAGCTCTTC
TRBV28,TRBJ1-1,many,TRBD1,CASRSGTGGNSEAFF,TGTGCCAGCAGATCCGGGACAGGGGGCAATTCTGAAGCTTTCTTT
TRBV13,TRBJ2-5,many,NA,CASRVWGMETQYF,TGTGCCAGCAGGGTTTGGGGGATGGAGACCCAGTACTTC
TRBV10-3,TRBJ1-2,NA,TRBD1,CTISDSGQSYGYTF,TGTACCATCAGTGACTCGGGACAGTCCTATGGCTACACCTTC
TRBV28,TRBJ2-7,NA,NA,CASSPDGSYEQYF,TGTGCCAGTAGTCCGGACGGTTCCTACGAGCAGTACTTC
TRBV6-1,TRBJ1-1,many,NA,CASARRGTEAFF,TGTGCCAGCGCCCGTCGAGGCACTGAAGCTTTCTTT
TRBV11-1,TRBJ2-1,NA,TRBD2,CASTPREGRYEQFF,TGTGCTAGCACCCCGCGGGAGGGACGCTATGAGCAGTTCTTC
TRBV5-4,TRBJ2-5,NA,NA,CASSLEGAGVDSFQEAQYF,TGTGCCAGCAGCTTGGAGGGAGCGGGTGTAGACAGCTTCCAAGAGGCCCAGTACTTC
TRBV29-1,TRBJ2-4,NA,NA,CSALTWVGNIHHF,TGCAGCGCCCTGACGTGGGTTGGGAACATTCATCACTTC
TRBV5-1,TRBJ2-7,NA,NA,CANSLGTGAYEQYF,TGCGCCAACAGCTTGGGCACTGGAGCCTACGAGCAGTACTTC
TRBV29-1,TRBJ2-7,NA,NA,CSVEISRGDERYF,TGCAGCGTTGAAATTAGCAGGGGCGACGAGCGGTACTTC
TRBV11-1,TRBJ2-6,few,NA,CASSLGATGANVLTF,TGTGCCAGCAGCTTGGGGGCTACTGGGGCCAACGTCCTGACTTTC
TRBV28,TRBJ2-3,many,NA,CASSLVGSGTQYF,TGTGCCAGCAGTTTAGTCGGGTCTGGTACGCAGTATTTT
TRBV10-2,TRBJ1-1,NA,NA,CAGGEWSTLNTEAFF,TGCGCCGGCGGTGAGTGGAGCACTCTGAATACTGAAGCTTTCTTT
TRBV24-1,TRBJ2-2,NA,NA,CAASDPFGTNGELFF,TGTGCCGCCAGTGATCCCTTCGGCACAAACGGGGAGCTGTTTTTT
TRBV7-2,TRBJ2-1,few,TRBD2,CASSSIGTSGRSYNEQFF,TGTGCCAGCAGCTCAATCGGGACTAGTGGGAGGTCGTACAATGAGCAGTTCTTC
TRBV6-2/TRBV6-3,TRBJ1-6,many,NA,CASSYEGRRSPLHF,TGTGCCAGCAGTTACGAGGGAAGGAGATCACCCCTCCACTTT
TRBV6-4,TRBJ2-7,NA,TRBD2,CASSDTKPGGPASGCPYEQYF,TGTGCCAGCAGTGACACGAAGCCAGGTGGCCCTGCTAGCGGGTGCCCCTACGAGCAGTACTTC
TRBV11-1,TRBJ1-1,NA,NA,CASNHRIAPNTEAFF,TGTGCCAGCAACCATAGGATAGCGCCAAACACTGAAGCTTTCTTT
TRBV5-1,TRBJ2-1,many,NA,CASSTSGTNYNEQFF,TGCGCCAGCAGCACCTCCGGGACAAACTACAATGAGCAGTTCTTC
TRBV6-5,TRBJ2-1,NA,NA,CASIYDSVSYNEQFF,TGTGCCAGCATCTACGACAGTGTCTCCTACAATGAGCAGTTCTTC
TRBV4-1,TRBJ1-2,few,NA,CASRQEGKYGYTF,TGCGCCAGCAGACAAGAGGGCAAGTATGGCTACACCTTC
TRBV5-1,TRBJ2-2,many,NA,CASSLDSGANTGGLFF,TGCGCCAGCAGCTTGGATAGCGGCGCGAACACCGGGGGGCTGTTTTTT
TRBV4-2,TRBJ2-7,NA,NA,CTSSSQRGGYEQYF,TGTACCAGCAGTTCACAGCGTGGGGGCTACGAGCAATACTTC
TRBV14,TRBJ2-7,few,NA,CASSLSAPTEQYF,TGTGCCAGCAGCCTTTCGGCTCCCACCGAGCAGTACTTC
TRBV5-4,TRBJ2-1,NA,NA,CASSPSSGVKLGNEQSF,TGTGCCAGCAGCCCGAGTTCGGGCGTAAAATTGGGCAATGAGCAGTCCTTC
TRBV6-5,TRBJ2-2,NA,TRBD2,CASSYSTSGRPWELFF,TGTGCCAGCAGTTACTCAACTAGCGGGAGACCCTGGGAGCTGTTTTTT
TRBV24-1,TRBJ1-4,many,NA,CATKGPNEKLFF,TGTGCCACCAAGGGCCCGAATGAAAAACTGTTTTTT
TRBV11-2,TRBJ2-3,once,NA,CANSFPGGADTQYF,TGTGCCAATAGCTTCCCTGGCGGGGCAGATACTCAGTATTTT
TRBV7-3,TRBJ2-2,NA,TRBD2,CASSFAGVGTGELLF,TGTGCCAGCAGCTTTGCGGGAGTCGGTACCGGGGAGCTGCTCTTT
TRBV4-1,TRBJ2-7,NA,NA,CASSLRDDAYEQYF,TGCGCAAGCAGCCTCCGGGACGATGCCTACGAGCAGTACTTC
TRBV14,TRBJ1-2,NA,TRBD1,CTIYPRGFNEGYTF,TGTACCATCTACCCCAGGGGGTTTAATGAGGGCTACACTTTC
TRBV12-3/TRBV12-4,TRBJ1-1,NA,NA,CASIFGGRTFEAFF,TGTGCCAGCATTTTTGGGGGGAGAACATTTGAAGCTTTCTTT